This entry lists 18 T cell receptor beta chains sequenced from one sample in a study of radiotherapy plus CTLA-4 blockade in lung cancer. Clones were read by immunoSEQ multiplex PCR, and TCRdb kept only the in-frame ones, dropping some. The sample lists tens of thousands of clones; 65% to 80% were seen once. The sequences come from peripheral blood, collected from a patient treated with radiotherapy plus ipilimumab. The receptors derive from a human donor with non-small cell lung cancer whose response to radiotherapy plus ipilimumab could not be evaluated.

This clone was counted ten times or more. The chain has TRBV5-4 and TRBJ1-6; D is possibly TRBD1 (6 bases). Germline CDR1 is SGHNT and CDR2 is YYREEE (reference sequence). The CDR3 extends over 15 amino acids. Trimming removed 1 base at V and 6 bases at J, with 11 bases between. The CDR3, as DNA: TGTGCCAGCAGCTTGAGGGACACGATTAATTCACCCCTCCACTTT. Its translation is CASSLRDTINSPLHF.

The chain combines TRBV7-2 with TRBJ2-1; 9 bases line up with TRBD2. The V gene's germline CDR1 is SGHTA and CDR2 FQGNSA. There are 16 residues in the CDR3. V dropped 2 bases and J dropped 5; count of bases not matched to a gene: 7. Here the CDR3 reads CASSLMASGTNNEQFF. For the CDR3, the DNA is TGTGCCAGCAGCTTAATGGCTAGCGGGACAAACAATGAGCAGTTCTTC.

The chain recombines TRBV6-1 with TRBJ1-2; D gene ambiguous. In germline, CDR1 is MNHNS, CDR2 SASEGT. This CDR3 is built from 10 residues. The CDR3 nucleotides read TGTGTCATCTACCGGGTGGGCTACACCTTC. As protein: CVIYRVGYTF.

This clone appeared once. The CDR3 region is CAWSGTSAGELFF. The CDR3 DNA follows: TGTGCCTGGAGTGGGACTAGCGCCGGGGAGCTGTTTTTT. This chain links TRBV30 with TRBJ2-2, with 9 bases that match TRBD2. Unmatched junction bases numbered 0, after V lost 1 base and J lost 6 bases. The CDR3 length is 13 residues. CDR1 and CDR2 from the germline V gene are GTSNPN and SVGIG (reference sequence).

This clone showed up just a few times. The CDR3: CAWSVLGGAFF. The CDR3 nucleotides read TGTGCCTGGAGTGTACTAGGGGGAGCTTTCTTT. V and J are TRBV30 and TRBJ1-1; weak D call: TRBD1 (6 bases). Trimming removed 0 bases at V and 10 bases at J, with 9 bases between. CDR1 and CDR2 from the germline V gene are GTSNPN and SVGIG (reference sequence). The CDR3 spans 11 residues.

V usage is TRBV21-1 and J usage is TRBJ1-2; TRBD1, as called in the table, went unchecked against the DNA. TRBV21-1 is reported as a pseudogene. The CDR3 has 15 residues. The CDR3 loop is CASSKAGSFNYGYTF. The CDR3 region has the DNA TGTGCCAGCAGCAAAGCGGGCAGCTTTAACTATGGCTACACCTTC.

The CDR3 loop reads CASSTDSGSGYEQFF. The CDR3 bases are TGTGCCAGCAGCACAGATAGCGGGAGTGGGTATGAGCAGTTCTTC. The rearrangement joins TRBV11-2 to TRBJ2-1; TRBD2 agrees at 9 bases. Trimming cost V 5 bases and J 8 bases; bases outside gene matches: 10. CDR1 is SGHAT and CDR2 is FQNNGV in the germline V gene. This CDR3 comprises 15 residues.

In the case of this clone: The sample has other DNA sequences that encode this CDR3 too. The J gene is TRBJ2-1, the V gene TRBV29-1, with TRBD2 matching over 13 bases. Germline loops: CDR1 SQVTM, CDR2 ANQGSEA. The CDR3 runs 14 residues. The CDR3 nucleotides are TGCAGTGTTTTACTAGCGGGAGGGGGGAATGAGCAGTTCTTC. It specifies CSVLLAGGGNEQFF.

A note on this clone: The CDR3 ends on some other residue instead of the conserved phenylalanine or tryptophan, so this is likely a read error. Because the CDR3's place on the DNA is in doubt, the DNA is left out and the CDR3 is given as listed by TCRdb. This sequence joins TRBV30 and TRBJ1-2; TRBD1, the table's D call, lacks a check against the DNA. 14 amino acids form the CDR3, both terminal residues included. Germline values: CDR1 GTSNPN, CDR2 SVGIG (reference sequence). The CDR3 protein is CAWSVSGGQGARIV.

This clone was counted a single time. The rearrangement joins TRBV6-5 to TRBJ1-2; no firm D call. The ends were cut back, 7 bases at V and 8 bases at J, with 20 bases in the middle. The CDR3 totals 14 residues. Germline V gives CDR1 MNHEY, CDR2 SVGAGI. The CDR3 sequence: CASTLSGVVGGYTF. The CDR3 DNA is TGTGCCAGCACCCTCTCCGGGGTGGTAGGCGGCTACACCTTC.

The V call is TRBV15, the J call TRBJ2-3; 10 nucleotides align to TRBD2. V trimming: 1 base; J trimming: 3 bases; junction bases outside the gene matches: 4. The germline CDR1 and CDR2 sequences are LNHNV and YYDKDF (reference sequence). This CDR3 is 16 amino acids long. The chain's CDR3 is CATSRASGRGTDTQYF. DNA for the CDR3: TGTGCCACCAGCAGAGCAAGCGGGAGGGGTACAGATACGCAGTATTTT.

A single count supports this clone. The chain combines TRBV7-2 with TRBJ2-5; TRBD1 matches at 7 bases. CDR1 and CDR2 from the germline V gene are SGHTA and FQGNSA. J was trimmed by 5 bases and V by 4 bases; bases with no gene match: 4. The CDR3 runs to 13 residues. CDR3 region: CASSWDSGETQYF. The CDR3, as DNA: TGTGCCAGCAGCTGGGACAGTGGGGAGACCCAGTACTTC.

This clone turned up a few times. This chain links TRBV29-1 with TRBJ2-1; 11 positions match TRBD1. CDR1 and CDR2 from the germline V gene are SQVTM and ANQGSEA. This CDR3 comprises 14 residues. After removal of 6 bases from V and 8 bases from J, the junction contained 9 bases not matched to a gene. DNA for the CDR3: TGCAGCGTCACACGCGGGACAGGGGGTCATGAGCAGTTCTTC. Its translation: CSVTRGTGGHEQFF.

The J gene is TRBJ2-7, the V gene TRBV5-1, with D unresolved. The CDR3 is made up of 14 amino acids. Germline V lookup: CDR1 SGHRS, CDR2 YFSETQ. Trimming left V 0 bases short and J 2 bases short, with 9 bases between. CDR3 region: CASSLGRITYEQYF. CDR3 in DNA: TGCGCCAGCAGCTTGGGCAGAATTACCTACGAGCAGTACTTC. Full variable domain (outside the CDR3, taken from reference TRBV5-1 and TRBJ2-7): KAGVTQTPRYLIKTRGQQVTLSCSPISGHRSVSWYQQTPGQGLQFLFEYFSETQRNKGNFPGRFSGRQFSNSRSEMNVSTLELGDSALYLCASSLGRITYEQYFGPGTRLTVT.

This chain connects TRBV5-8 to TRBJ2-7; D is ambiguous. CDR1 is SGHTS, CDR2 YDEGEE, per germline. The CDR3 loop spans 11 amino acids. The V end lost 4 bases, the J end lost 6 bases, and 8 bases lay between the germline ends. CDR3 sequence reads: CASSLLVEQYF. The CDR3 nucleotides read TGTGCCAGCAGCCTCCTAGTCGAGCAGTACTTC.

This chain connects TRBV19 to TRBJ2-3; D perhaps matches TRBD2 (5 bases). CDR1 LNHDA and CDR2 SQIVND come from the germline V gene (reference sequence). The CDR3 is 14 amino acids. Trimming took 5 bases from V and 0 from J, leaving 9 bases between them. CDR3 sequence: CASSLRVSTDTQYF. The CDR3, as DNA: TGTGCCAGTAGTCTGAGGGTTAGCACAGATACGCAGTATTTT. The complete variable domain, with remaining parts taken from reference TRBV19 and TRBJ2-3, reads DGGITQSPKYLFRKEGQNVTLSCEQNLNHDAMYWYRQDPGQGLRLIYYSQIVNDFQKGDIAEGYSVSREKKESFPLTVTSAQKNPTAFYLCASSLRVSTDTQYFGPGTRLTVL.

The chain links TRBV7-2 to TRBJ1-2; a possible D gene is TRBD1 (6 bases). Trimming left V 2 bases short and J 2 bases short, with 9 bases between. CDR1 is SGHTA and CDR2 is FQGNSA in the germline V gene. This CDR3 contains 14 residues. For the CDR3, the DNA is TGTGCCAGCAGCTTAACCAGGGGAAACTATGGCTACACCTTC. Its protein is CASSLTRGNYGYTF.

The chain couples TRBV5-5 to TRBJ2-1; 10 bases line up with TRBD1. The CDR3 is 18 amino acids. J lost 2 bases, V lost 0 bases, and 8 bases had no gene match. Germline V gene data show CDR1 as SGHKS and CDR2 as YYEKEE (reference sequence). The CDR3 sequence: CASSLDRGQGNPYNEQFF. CDR3 in DNA: TGTGCCAGCAGCTTGGACCGGGGACAGGGGAACCCCTACAATGAGCAGTTCTTC. The full variable domain, rest sourced from reference TRBV5-5 and TRBJ2-1, is DAGVTQSPTHLIKTRGQQVTLRCSPISGHKSVSWYQQVLGQGPQFIFQYYEKEERGRGNFPDRFSARQFPNYSSELNVNALLLGDSALYLCASSLDRGQGNPYNEQFFGPGTRLTVL.